These T cell receptor beta chains were read from a single sample in a study of cytomegalovirus exposure and HLA in healthy donors. TCRdb keeps only in-frame clones here, not all; method: immunoSEQ multiplex PCR. The sample lists some 150,000 clones, around 80% occurring once. The specimen sequenced was PBMCs. The receptors were sampled from a male donor in good health and CMV-seronegative. CDR3s include the opening cysteine and the closing phenylalanine or tryptophan. Each record gives: V gene, J gene, clone size, D gene, CDR3 protein, CDR3 DNA. The D gene is left open where the match is weak. Clone size is stated in some rows and not others, as once, few, many or a class when expanded.

v_gene: TRBV7-9; j_gene: TRBJ1-4; abundance: -; d_gene: -; CDR3aa: CASSSQTVTNEKLFF; CDR3nt: TGTGCCAGCAGCTCCCAAACAGTAACAAATGAAAAACTGTTTTTT
v_gene: TRBV7-9; j_gene: TRBJ1-1; abundance: -; d_gene: TRBD1; CDR3aa: CASSYAGQGLTEAFF; CDR3nt: TGTGCCAGCAGCTACGCGGGACAGGGATTGACTGAAGCTTTCTTT
v_gene: TRBV5-1; j_gene: TRBJ2-3; abundance: -; d_gene: -; CDR3aa: CASSLADTQYF; CDR3nt: TGCGCCAGCAGCTTGGCTGATACGCAGTATTTT
v_gene: TRBV6-5; j_gene: TRBJ1-2; abundance: -; d_gene: -; CDR3aa: CASSYGTNYGYTF; CDR3nt: TGTGCCAGCAGTTACGGGACAAACTATGGCTACACCTTC
v_gene: TRBV10-1; j_gene: TRBJ1-6; abundance: few; d_gene: -; CDR3aa: CASRMDIPPLHF; CDR3nt: TGCGCCAGCAGGATGGACATTCCACCCCTCCACTTT
v_gene: TRBV29-1; j_gene: TRBJ2-2; abundance: -; d_gene: TRBD1; CDR3aa: CSAYRGRELFF; CDR3nt: TGCAGCGCCTACAGGGGCAGGGAGCTGTTTTTT
v_gene: TRBV27; j_gene: TRBJ1-5; abundance: -; d_gene: TRBD1; CDR3aa: CASSSRGGAYQPQHF; CDR3nt: TGTGCCAGCAGTTCCCGAGGGGGCGCCTATCAGCCCCAGCATTTT
v_gene: TRBV19; j_gene: TRBJ1-2; abundance: few; d_gene: -; CDR3aa: CASRLQGLYGYTF; CDR3nt: TGTGCCAGCAGGTTACAGGGTCTCTATGGCTACACCTTC
v_gene: TRBV11-2; j_gene: TRBJ1-3; abundance: few; d_gene: -; CDR3aa: CASSLPGGVSSGNTIYF; CDR3nt: TGTGCCAGCAGCTTACCCGGAGGAGTAAGCTCTGGAAACACCATATATTTT
v_gene: TRBV30; j_gene: TRBJ2-7; abundance: -; d_gene: -; CDR3aa: CAWSGQFSEQYF; CDR3nt: TGTGCCTGGAGTGGACAGTTCAGCGAGCAGTACTTC